This T cell receptor (beta chain) is from a study of identical twins. A universal primer site arose from template switching, and cDNA bore unique molecular identifiers. One entry per CDR3 protein, called by TCRdb with MiXCR from the 5' RACE reads. The sample consists of 420,000 or so distinct CDR3 sequences, 15% to 20% of them appearing once. CDR1 and CDR2 (germline): KGHSH, LQKENI. V was shortened by 4 bases and J by 3 bases, with 16 bases between the two germline ends. The CDR3 is 16 amino acids. Sequences were obtained from naive T cells sorted from blood. The rearrangement joins TRBV18 to TRBJ2-1, with D perhaps being TRBD1 or TRBD2 (5 bases each). This clonotype originated in a man aged 45-65 years in good health. The chain's CDR3 is CASSRRLDGGYNEQFF. The CDR3 nucleotides read TGTGCCAGCTCACGACGCTTGGATGGGGGCTACAATGAGCAGTTCTTC.